Listed below are T cell receptor beta chains from one sample, sequenced in a study of cytomegalovirus exposure and HLA in healthy donors. The assay was immunoSEQ multiplex PCR, and TCRdb's table has in-frame clones only and misses some. The sample consists of some 140,000 clones, 65% to 90% of them appearing once. Sequenced: PBMCs. The receptors derive from a man aged 18 to 30 in good health and CMV-seropositive. The CDR3 runs from the conserved cysteine through the conserved F or W. The D gene is left open where the match is weak. Part of the rows lack a size; the others show once, few, many or a class for expanded clones.

d_call: -; cdr3_length: 15; v_call: TRBV25-1; clone_size: -; j_call: TRBJ2-7; cdr3_nt: TGTGCCAGCAGTGCGGCGGGCGGGTCCCTCTACGAGCAGTACTTC; cdr3_aa: CASSAAGGSLYEQYF
d_call: -; cdr3_length: 18; v_call: TRBV2; clone_size: once; j_call: TRBJ2-7; cdr3_nt: TGTGCCAGCAGTGAAGCGGAGGATCGGAGGGGCCCTTCCTACGAGCAGTACTTC; cdr3_aa: CASSEAEDRRGPSYEQYF
d_call: -; cdr3_length: 13; v_call: TRBV11-2; clone_size: -; j_call: TRBJ1-2; cdr3_nt: TGTGCCAGCAGCCCCGAGGCTCGCGGCGGCTACACCTTC; cdr3_aa: CASSPEARGGYTF
d_call: TRBD1; cdr3_length: 13; v_call: TRBV30; clone_size: -; j_call: TRBJ2-3; cdr3_nt: TGTGCCTCTGGAATTCAGGGGGCCGGTACGCAGTATTTT; cdr3_aa: CASGIQGAGTQYF
d_call: -; cdr3_length: 16; v_call: TRBV6-5; clone_size: -; j_call: TRBJ2-7; cdr3_nt: TGTGCCAGCAGTTTGACCCCTCAGGGAAGTGGATACGAGCAGTACTTC; cdr3_aa: CASSLTPQGSGYEQYF
d_call: -; cdr3_length: 14; v_call: TRBV7-6; clone_size: -; j_call: TRBJ1-5; cdr3_nt: TGTGCCAGCAGCTTAAGTTCGGGGGTAGGGCCCCAGCATTTT; cdr3_aa: CASSLSSGVGPQHF
d_call: TRBD2; cdr3_length: 15; v_call: TRBV9; clone_size: few; j_call: TRBJ2-7; cdr3_nt: TGTGCCAGCAGCGCAACTAGCGGGGTCTCCTACGAGCAGTACTTC; cdr3_aa: CASSATSGVSYEQYF
d_call: -; cdr3_length: 16; v_call: TRBV5-1; clone_size: -; j_call: TRBJ2-3; cdr3_nt: TGCGCCAGCAGCTTGGCCGGGAGTATTCGGGCAGATACGCAGTATTTT; cdr3_aa: CASSLAGSIRADTQYF
d_call: -; cdr3_length: 16; v_call: TRBV6-4; clone_size: -; j_call: TRBJ2-1; cdr3_nt: TGTGCCAGCAGTGACGGCAGGCTGGGCTCCTACAATGAGCAGTTCTTC; cdr3_aa: CASSDGRLGSYNEQFF
d_call: -; cdr3_length: 15; v_call: TRBV27; clone_size: -; j_call: TRBJ1-4; cdr3_nt: TGTGCCAGCAGTCCCGGGGACTGGATTAATGAAAAACTGTTTTTT; cdr3_aa: CASSPGDWINEKLFF
d_call: TRBD2; cdr3_length: 18; v_call: TRBV9; clone_size: -; j_call: TRBJ2-2; cdr3_nt: TGTGCCAGCAGCGGACCGACTAGCGGGGGGGCGTGGTCCGGGGAGCTGTTTTTT; cdr3_aa: CASSGPTSGGAWSGELFF
d_call: -; cdr3_length: 13; v_call: TRBV25-1; clone_size: -; j_call: TRBJ1-2; cdr3_nt: TGTGCCAGCAGTGGTCAGGGGAACCATGGCTACACCTTC; cdr3_aa: CASSGQGNHGYTF
d_call: -; cdr3_length: 17; v_call: TRBV4-3; clone_size: -; j_call: TRBJ2-2; cdr3_nt: TGCGCCAGCAGCCCGAGCGAAGAGGGAGGGAACACCGGGGAGCTGTTTTTT; cdr3_aa: CASSPSEEGGNTGELFF
d_call: TRBD1; cdr3_length: 13; v_call: TRBV10-2; clone_size: -; j_call: TRBJ2-4; cdr3_nt: TGCGCCAGCAGTGAGTTTCCGGGACAGGGGGAGTACTTC; cdr3_aa: CASSEFPGQGEYF
d_call: TRBD1; cdr3_length: 13; v_call: TRBV6-1; clone_size: -; j_call: TRBJ1-4; cdr3_nt: TGTGCCAGCAGGGGACAGGGCAATGAAAAACTGTTTTTT; cdr3_aa: CASRGQGNEKLFF
d_call: -; cdr3_length: 14; v_call: TRBV7-2; clone_size: once; j_call: TRBJ2-5; cdr3_nt: TGTGCCAGCAGCTTAGCGGGGGCGCAAGAGACCCAGTACTTC; cdr3_aa: CASSLAGAQETQYF
d_call: TRBD1; cdr3_length: 16; v_call: TRBV7-9; clone_size: -; j_call: TRBJ2-5; cdr3_nt: TGTGCCAGCAGCTTAGGAGGGGGCGGCGGTCAAGAGACCCAGTACTTC; cdr3_aa: CASSLGGGGGQETQYF
d_call: -; cdr3_length: 16; v_call: TRBV15; clone_size: once; j_call: TRBJ1-3; cdr3_nt: TGTGCCACCAGCAGAGATTCTTCCAGCTCTGGAAACACCATATATTTT; cdr3_aa: CATSRDSSSSGNTIYF
d_call: -; cdr3_length: 14; v_call: TRBV19; clone_size: -; j_call: TRBJ2-5; cdr3_nt: TGTGCCAGTAGTATGGACACTATACAAGAGACCCAGTACTTC; cdr3_aa: CASSMDTIQETQYF
d_call: -; cdr3_length: 13; v_call: TRBV5-4; clone_size: -; j_call: TRBJ2-1; cdr3_nt: TGTGCCAGCAGCCCGGACGCGGGTTATGAGCAGTTCTTC; cdr3_aa: CASSPDAGYEQFF
d_call: TRBD2; cdr3_length: 16; v_call: TRBV27; clone_size: -; j_call: TRBJ2-4; cdr3_nt: TGTGCCAGCAGTTTGGTAGCGGGAGGGCCGAGGGACATTCAGTACTTC; cdr3_aa: CASSLVAGGPRDIQYF
d_call: TRBD2; cdr3_length: 17; v_call: TRBV9; clone_size: -; j_call: TRBJ2-1; cdr3_nt: TGTGCCAGCAGCCCGGCCCCGGGACTAGCGTCCTACAATGAGCAGTTCTTC; cdr3_aa: CASSPAPGLASYNEQFF
d_call: -; cdr3_length: 13; v_call: TRBV7-9; clone_size: once; j_call: TRBJ2-2; cdr3_nt: TGTGCCAGCAGCGCGGAGGACACCGGGGAGCTGTTTTTT; cdr3_aa: CASSAEDTGELFF
d_call: TRBD1; cdr3_length: 13; v_call: TRBV30; clone_size: -; j_call: TRBJ1-4; cdr3_nt: TGTGCCTGGACCGGGACAGGGCTCGAAAAACTGTTTTTT; cdr3_aa: CAWTGTGLEKLFF
d_call: TRBD1; cdr3_length: 14; v_call: TRBV27; clone_size: -; j_call: TRBJ2-7; cdr3_nt: TGTGCCAGCAGTGCCCGGGACAGGATCCACGAGCAGTACTTC; cdr3_aa: CASSARDRIHEQYF
d_call: TRBD1; cdr3_length: 15; v_call: TRBV18; clone_size: few; j_call: TRBJ2-3; cdr3_nt: TGTGCCAGCTCACTGGACAGGACTAGCACAGATACGCAGTATTTT; cdr3_aa: CASSLDRTSTDTQYF
d_call: -; cdr3_length: 12; v_call: TRBV6-5; clone_size: -; j_call: TRBJ2-3; cdr3_nt: TGTGCCAGCAGTTACTTCCTAGATACGCAGTATTTT; cdr3_aa: CASSYFLDTQYF
d_call: -; cdr3_length: 17; v_call: TRBV6-4; clone_size: once; j_call: TRBJ1-2; cdr3_nt: TGTGCCAGCAGTGACTCGAGTCGGACAGATATACACTATGGCTACACCTTC; cdr3_aa: CASSDSSRTDIHYGYTF
d_call: -; cdr3_length: 17; v_call: TRBV7-2; clone_size: -; j_call: TRBJ1-1; cdr3_nt: TGTGCCAGCAGCAACCGGGTAGGGGTAGGCAGGTTGGCTGAAGCTTTCTTT; cdr3_aa: CASSNRVGVGRLAEAFF
d_call: -; cdr3_length: 17; v_call: TRBV11-3; clone_size: -; j_call: TRBJ2-2; cdr3_nt: TGTGCCAGCAGCTTAGAAACACTCACAGGGGACTCCGGGGAGCTGTTTTTT; cdr3_aa: CASSLETLTGDSGELFF
d_call: TRBD1; cdr3_length: 15; v_call: TRBV9; clone_size: -; j_call: TRBJ2-3; cdr3_nt: TGTGCCAGCAGCGTAGAAGGGACAGGCACAGATACGCAGTATTTT; cdr3_aa: CASSVEGTGTDTQYF
d_call: -; cdr3_length: 17; v_call: TRBV4-3; clone_size: -; j_call: TRBJ2-6; cdr3_nt: TGCGCCAGCAGCCAAGCCCCAGTAGGGGATGGGGCCAACGTCCTGACTTTC; cdr3_aa: CASSQAPVGDGANVLTF
d_call: TRBD1; cdr3_length: 15; v_call: TRBV5-4; clone_size: -; j_call: TRBJ1-2; cdr3_nt: TGTGCCAGCAGCCCCTCCGGGACAGGGCTCGATGGCTACACCTTC; cdr3_aa: CASSPSGTGLDGYTF
d_call: TRBD1; cdr3_length: 10; v_call: TRBV10-1; clone_size: few; j_call: TRBJ1-1; cdr3_nt: TGCGGATTACAGGGGATTGAAGCTTTCTTT; cdr3_aa: CGLQGIEAFF
d_call: -; cdr3_length: 14; v_call: TRBV6-6; clone_size: -; j_call: TRBJ1-5; cdr3_nt: TGTGCCAGCAGTTACCAGGGAACCAATCAGCCCCAGCATTTT; cdr3_aa: CASSYQGTNQPQHF
d_call: -; cdr3_length: 15; v_call: TRBV5-8; clone_size: -; j_call: TRBJ2-3; cdr3_nt: TGTGCCAGCAGCCTGGGGGCAGGGCGGACAGATACGCAGTATTTT; cdr3_aa: CASSLGAGRTDTQYF
d_call: -; cdr3_length: 18; v_call: TRBV18; clone_size: -; j_call: TRBJ2-6; cdr3_nt: TGTGCCAGCTCACCAAGGGGGACGGAGGACTCTGGGGCCAACGTCCTGACTTTC; cdr3_aa: CASSPRGTEDSGANVLTF
d_call: -; cdr3_length: 12; v_call: TRBV6-5; clone_size: -; j_call: TRBJ2-7; cdr3_nt: TGTGCCAGCAGTTACCTGAGCGGCGAGCAGTACTTC; cdr3_aa: CASSYLSGEQYF
d_call: -; cdr3_length: 13; v_call: TRBV5-1; clone_size: once; j_call: TRBJ1-6; cdr3_nt: TGCGCCAGCAGCCCGGACATCGGATCACCCCTCCACTTT; cdr3_aa: CASSPDIGSPLHF
d_call: -; cdr3_length: 16; v_call: TRBV15; clone_size: -; j_call: TRBJ2-5; cdr3_nt: TGTGCCACCAGCAGAGATCTCGGCGTGGGCGGGGAGACCCAGTACTTC; cdr3_aa: CATSRDLGVGGETQYF
d_call: TRBD1; cdr3_length: 15; v_call: TRBV25-1; clone_size: -; j_call: TRBJ1-1; cdr3_nt: TGTGCCAGCAGGCCCGGGACAGGGTGGATCACTGAAGCTTTCTTT; cdr3_aa: CASRPGTGWITEAFF
d_call: TRBD2; cdr3_length: 16; v_call: TRBV27; clone_size: -; j_call: TRBJ2-1; cdr3_nt: TGTGCCAGCCGTCGATTTATTAGCGGGGGATACAATGAGCAGTTCTTC; cdr3_aa: CASRRFISGGYNEQFF
d_call: TRBD2; cdr3_length: 16; v_call: TRBV15; clone_size: once; j_call: TRBJ2-1; cdr3_nt: TGTGCCACCAGCAGGAAGGAGGCTAGCGGGAGTAGTGAGCAGTTCTTC; cdr3_aa: CATSRKEASGSSEQFF
d_call: TRBD2; cdr3_length: 17; v_call: TRBV7-3; clone_size: -; j_call: TRBJ2-1; cdr3_nt: TGTGCCAGCAGCTTAAGGCGTGGGACTAGCTTAATCAATGAGCAGTTCTTC; cdr3_aa: CASSLRRGTSLINEQFF
d_call: TRBD1; cdr3_length: 15; v_call: TRBV19; clone_size: -; j_call: TRBJ1-1; cdr3_nt: TGTGCCAGTAGTATAGGTACCTTACAGGGGGCCGAGGCTTTCTTT; cdr3_aa: CASSIGTLQGAEAFF
d_call: -; cdr3_length: 12; v_call: TRBV27; clone_size: -; j_call: TRBJ2-7; cdr3_nt: TGTGCCAGCACTAGTGGATTACGAGAACAGTACTTC; cdr3_aa: CASTSGLREQYF
d_call: -; cdr3_length: 14; v_call: TRBV7-9; clone_size: -; j_call: TRBJ1-1; cdr3_nt: TGTGCCAGCAGCTTACAGGGCCTGAACACTGAAGCTTTCTTT; cdr3_aa: CASSLQGLNTEAFF
d_call: TRBD1; cdr3_length: 15; v_call: TRBV4-3; clone_size: -; j_call: TRBJ1-5; cdr3_nt: TGCGCCAGCAGCCAAGGAACAGGGGGTGGTCAGCCCCAGCATTTT; cdr3_aa: CASSQGTGGGQPQHF
d_call: -; cdr3_length: 14; v_call: TRBV25-1; clone_size: few; j_call: TRBJ1-5; cdr3_nt: TGTGCCAGCGGGCTGGGCAGCCTTAGTCAGCCCCAGCATTTT; cdr3_aa: CASGLGSLSQPQHF
d_call: TRBD2; cdr3_length: 19; v_call: TRBV5-4; clone_size: -; j_call: TRBJ2-7; cdr3_nt: TGTGCCAGCAGCTCTTGGGCGGGACTAGCGGGGGGGAGCCGCTACGAGCAGTACTTC; cdr3_aa: CASSSWAGLAGGSRYEQYF
d_call: -; cdr3_length: 18; v_call: TRBV5-1; clone_size: -; j_call: TRBJ2-4; cdr3_nt: TGCGCCAGCAGCTTGGAAAACTCTGCACCAGGGTGGCCAAACATTCAGTACTTC; cdr3_aa: CASSLENSAPGWPNIQYF
d_call: TRBD1; cdr3_length: 13; v_call: TRBV6-5; clone_size: -; j_call: TRBJ1-5; cdr3_nt: TGTGCCAGCAGCACAGGGGGCAATCAGCCCCAGCATTTT; cdr3_aa: CASSTGGNQPQHF
d_call: -; cdr3_length: 15; v_call: TRBV27; clone_size: -; j_call: TRBJ2-7; cdr3_nt: TGTGCCAGCAGTCCCTTGGGGGGAGCATCCTACGAGCAGTACTTC; cdr3_aa: CASSPLGGASYEQYF
d_call: TRBD1; cdr3_length: 13; v_call: TRBV6-5; clone_size: -; j_call: TRBJ2-7; cdr3_nt: TGTGCCAGCAGAGGGACAGCCTCCTACGAGCAGTACTTC; cdr3_aa: CASRGTASYEQYF
d_call: -; cdr3_length: 14; v_call: TRBV29-1; clone_size: -; j_call: TRBJ2-7; cdr3_nt: TGCAGCGTTTCCGGGGGGCAGGGCACCTACGAGCAGTACTTC; cdr3_aa: CSVSGGQGTYEQYF
d_call: -; cdr3_length: 14; v_call: TRBV18; clone_size: -; j_call: TRBJ2-3; cdr3_nt: TGTGCCAGCTCACCAGAGGGATCGGTAGATACGCAGTATTTT; cdr3_aa: CASSPEGSVDTQYF
d_call: -; cdr3_length: 18; v_call: TRBV4-3; clone_size: -; j_call: TRBJ1-1; cdr3_nt: TGCGCCAGCAGCCAAGAACTCCTCTCCCTACAGCAGAACACTGAAGCTTTCTTT; cdr3_aa: CASSQELLSLQQNTEAFF
d_call: -; cdr3_length: 16; v_call: TRBV7-9; clone_size: -; j_call: TRBJ1-3; cdr3_nt: TGTGCCAGCAGCTTAGTGTGGGGCCCATCTGGAAACACCATATATTTT; cdr3_aa: CASSLVWGPSGNTIYF